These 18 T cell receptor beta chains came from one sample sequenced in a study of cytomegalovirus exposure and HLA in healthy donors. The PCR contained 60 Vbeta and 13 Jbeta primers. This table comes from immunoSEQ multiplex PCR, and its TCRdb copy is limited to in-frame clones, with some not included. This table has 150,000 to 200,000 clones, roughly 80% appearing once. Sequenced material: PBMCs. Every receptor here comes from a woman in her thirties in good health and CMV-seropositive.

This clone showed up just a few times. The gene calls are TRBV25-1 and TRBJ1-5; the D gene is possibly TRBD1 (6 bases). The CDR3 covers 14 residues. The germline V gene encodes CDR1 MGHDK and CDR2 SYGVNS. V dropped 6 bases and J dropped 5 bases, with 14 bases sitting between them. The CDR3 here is CASRETGRDQPQHF. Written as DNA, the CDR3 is TGTGCCAGCAGGGAGACAGGACGCGATCAGCCCCAGCATTTT.

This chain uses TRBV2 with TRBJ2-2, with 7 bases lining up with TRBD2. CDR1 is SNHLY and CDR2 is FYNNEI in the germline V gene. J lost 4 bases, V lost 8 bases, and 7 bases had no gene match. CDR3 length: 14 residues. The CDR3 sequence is CASGLEVGTGELFF. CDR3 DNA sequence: TGTGCCAGCGGACTAGAGGTCGGCACCGGGGAGCTGTTTTTT. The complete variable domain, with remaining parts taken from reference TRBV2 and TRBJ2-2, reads EPEVTQTPSHQVTQMGQEVILRCVPISNHLYFYWYRQILGQKVEFLVSFYNNEISEKSEIFDDQFSVERPDGSNFTLKIRSTKLEDSAMYFCASGLEVGTGELFFGEGSRLTVL.

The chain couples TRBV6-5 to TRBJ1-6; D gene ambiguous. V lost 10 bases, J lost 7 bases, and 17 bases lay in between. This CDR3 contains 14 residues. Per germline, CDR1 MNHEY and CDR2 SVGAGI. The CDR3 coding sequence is TGTGCCACGAGGAACTCGGCGGTGAATTCACCCCTCCACTTT. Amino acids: CATRNSAVNSPLHF.

CDR3 sequence reads: CASSFSDRGTDTQYF. CDR3 nucleotide sequence: TGTGCCAGCAGTTTTTCCGACAGGGGGACAGATACGCAGTATTTT. The rearrangement links TRBV27 to TRBJ2-3; 9 bases align to TRBD1. Germline V CDR1 and CDR2: MNHEY, SMNVEV (reference sequence). J was trimmed by 3 bases and V by 3 bases; bases with no gene match: 4. The CDR3 runs 15 residues.

CDR3 in DNA: TGTGCCAGCAGTTCGGCGGACAGGCCATACAATGAGCAGTTCTTC. Its translation: CASSSADRPYNEQFF. The chain links TRBV6-5 to TRBJ2-1; 7 bases match TRBD1. The CDR3 totals 15 residues. J gave up 4 bases and V 4 bases, and 7 bases lay outside the gene matches. In germline, CDR1 is MNHEY, CDR2 SVGAGI.

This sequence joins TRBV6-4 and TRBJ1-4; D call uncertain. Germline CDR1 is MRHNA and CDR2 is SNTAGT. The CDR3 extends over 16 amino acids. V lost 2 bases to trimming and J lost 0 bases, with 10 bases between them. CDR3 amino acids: CASSDNQLATNEKLFF. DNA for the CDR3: TGTGCCAGCAGTGACAACCAGCTAGCAACTAATGAAAAACTGTTTTTT.

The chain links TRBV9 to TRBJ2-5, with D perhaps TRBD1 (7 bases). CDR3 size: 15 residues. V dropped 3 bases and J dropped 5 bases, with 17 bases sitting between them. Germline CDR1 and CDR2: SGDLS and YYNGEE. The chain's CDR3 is CASSAFEGAGETQYF. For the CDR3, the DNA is TGTGCCAGCAGCGCGTTTGAGGGGGCGGGGGAGACCCAGTACTTC.

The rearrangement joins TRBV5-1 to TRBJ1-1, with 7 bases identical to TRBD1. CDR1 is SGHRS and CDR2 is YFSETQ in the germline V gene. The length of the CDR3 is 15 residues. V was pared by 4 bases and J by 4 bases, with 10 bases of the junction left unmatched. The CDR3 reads CASSRETGQGTEAFF. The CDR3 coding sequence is TGCGCCAGCAGCAGAGAGACAGGGCAGGGCACTGAAGCTTTCTTT.

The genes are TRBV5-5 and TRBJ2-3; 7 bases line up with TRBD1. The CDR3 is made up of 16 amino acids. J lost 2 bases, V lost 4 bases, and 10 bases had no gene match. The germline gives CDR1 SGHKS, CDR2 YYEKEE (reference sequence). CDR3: CASSPLGQPPTDTQYF. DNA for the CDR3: TGTGCCAGCAGCCCTCTGGGACAGCCACCCACAGATACGCAGTATTTT.

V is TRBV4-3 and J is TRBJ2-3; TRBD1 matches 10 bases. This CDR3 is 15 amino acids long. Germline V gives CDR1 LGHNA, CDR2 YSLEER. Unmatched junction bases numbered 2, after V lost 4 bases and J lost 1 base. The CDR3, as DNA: TGCGCCAGCAGCCCTGGACAGGGGGGCACAGATACGCAGTATTTT. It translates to CASSPGQGGTDTQYF.

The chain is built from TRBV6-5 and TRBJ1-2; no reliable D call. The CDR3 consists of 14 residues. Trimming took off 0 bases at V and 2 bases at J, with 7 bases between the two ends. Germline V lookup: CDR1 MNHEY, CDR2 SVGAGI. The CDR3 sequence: CASSYSAGNYGYTF. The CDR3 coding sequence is TGTGCCAGCAGTTACTCGGCGGGGAACTATGGCTACACCTTC.

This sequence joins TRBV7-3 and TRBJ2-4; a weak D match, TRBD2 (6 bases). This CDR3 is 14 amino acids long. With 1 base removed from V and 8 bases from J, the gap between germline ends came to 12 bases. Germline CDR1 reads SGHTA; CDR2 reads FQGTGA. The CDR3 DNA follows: TGTGCCAGCAGCTTAAGTGCCGGGAGAGACATTCAGTACTTC. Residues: CASSLSAGRDIQYF.

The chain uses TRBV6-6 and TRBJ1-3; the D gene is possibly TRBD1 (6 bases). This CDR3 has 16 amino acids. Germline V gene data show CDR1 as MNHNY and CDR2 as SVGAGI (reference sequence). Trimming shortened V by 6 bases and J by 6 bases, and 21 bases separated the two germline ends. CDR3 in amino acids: CASSPQTGLGKNTIYF. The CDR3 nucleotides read TGTGCCAGCAGCCCTCAGACAGGCCTAGGGAAAAACACCATATATTTT.

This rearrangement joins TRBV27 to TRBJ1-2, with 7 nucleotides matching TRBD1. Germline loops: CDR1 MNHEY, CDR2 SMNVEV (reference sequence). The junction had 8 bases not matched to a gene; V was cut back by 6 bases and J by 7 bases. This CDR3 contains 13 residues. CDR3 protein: CASSLRDSGGYTF. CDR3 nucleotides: TGTGCCAGCAGCCTCCGGGACAGTGGTGGCTACACCTTC.

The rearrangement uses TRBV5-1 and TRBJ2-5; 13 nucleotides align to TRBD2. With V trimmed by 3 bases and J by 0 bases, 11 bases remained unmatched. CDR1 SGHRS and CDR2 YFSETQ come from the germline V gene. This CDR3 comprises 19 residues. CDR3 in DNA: TGCGCCAGCAGCTGGACTAGCGGGAGTTGGGGCCAAAACCAAGAGACCCAGTACTTC. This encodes CASSWTSGSWGQNQETQYF. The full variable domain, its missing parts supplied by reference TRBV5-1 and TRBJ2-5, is KAGVTQTPRYLIKTRGQQVTLSCSPISGHRSVSWYQQTPGQGLQFLFEYFSETQRNKGNFPGRFSGRQFSNSRSEMNVSTLELGDSALYLCASSWTSGSWGQNQETQYFGPGTRLLVL.

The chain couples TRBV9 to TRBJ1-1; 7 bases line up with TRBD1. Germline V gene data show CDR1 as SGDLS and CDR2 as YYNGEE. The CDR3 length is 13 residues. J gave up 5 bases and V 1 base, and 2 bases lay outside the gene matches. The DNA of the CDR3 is TGTGCCAGCAGCGTAAAGGACAGGACTGAAGCTTTCTTT. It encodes CASSVKDRTEAFF.

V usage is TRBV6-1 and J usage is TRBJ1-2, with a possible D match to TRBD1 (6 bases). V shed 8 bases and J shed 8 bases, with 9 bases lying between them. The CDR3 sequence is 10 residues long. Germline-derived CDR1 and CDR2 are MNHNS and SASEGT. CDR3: CASRGGGYTF. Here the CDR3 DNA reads TGTGCCAGCCGCGGGGGCGGCTACACCTTC.

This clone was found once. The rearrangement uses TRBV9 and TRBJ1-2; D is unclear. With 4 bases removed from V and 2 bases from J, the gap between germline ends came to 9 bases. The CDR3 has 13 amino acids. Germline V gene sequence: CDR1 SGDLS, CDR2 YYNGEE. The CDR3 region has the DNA TGTGCCAGCAGCCTCGCGGGGAACTATGGCTACACCTTC. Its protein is CASSLAGNYGYTF.